This TCR beta chain was retrieved from a study of T-cell memory formation after mild COVID-19. This clonotype has more than one count but fewer than ten. Germline V gene lookup returns CDR1 LGHNA and CDR2 YSLEER. V was shortened by 0 bases and J by 0 bases, with 7 bases between the two germline ends. This CDR3 has 15 amino acids. TCRdb called the 5' RACE reads again in MiXCR, with one record for every CDR3 protein. The data hold about 320,000 distinct CDR3 sequences, with roughly an eighth observed a single time. The source of this sequence is a young man who had mild COVID-19 (a few samples of this study predate the infection). Cell type and time point are not known. This chain links TRBV4-3 with TRBJ2-3; D remains ambiguous. Sequencing was carried out using PBMCs or a T cell subset sorted from them (not recorded which). The CDR3 protein is CASSQDYWSTDTQYF. The DNA of the CDR3 is TGCGCCAGCAGCCAAGATTACTGGAGCACAGATACGCAGTATTTT.